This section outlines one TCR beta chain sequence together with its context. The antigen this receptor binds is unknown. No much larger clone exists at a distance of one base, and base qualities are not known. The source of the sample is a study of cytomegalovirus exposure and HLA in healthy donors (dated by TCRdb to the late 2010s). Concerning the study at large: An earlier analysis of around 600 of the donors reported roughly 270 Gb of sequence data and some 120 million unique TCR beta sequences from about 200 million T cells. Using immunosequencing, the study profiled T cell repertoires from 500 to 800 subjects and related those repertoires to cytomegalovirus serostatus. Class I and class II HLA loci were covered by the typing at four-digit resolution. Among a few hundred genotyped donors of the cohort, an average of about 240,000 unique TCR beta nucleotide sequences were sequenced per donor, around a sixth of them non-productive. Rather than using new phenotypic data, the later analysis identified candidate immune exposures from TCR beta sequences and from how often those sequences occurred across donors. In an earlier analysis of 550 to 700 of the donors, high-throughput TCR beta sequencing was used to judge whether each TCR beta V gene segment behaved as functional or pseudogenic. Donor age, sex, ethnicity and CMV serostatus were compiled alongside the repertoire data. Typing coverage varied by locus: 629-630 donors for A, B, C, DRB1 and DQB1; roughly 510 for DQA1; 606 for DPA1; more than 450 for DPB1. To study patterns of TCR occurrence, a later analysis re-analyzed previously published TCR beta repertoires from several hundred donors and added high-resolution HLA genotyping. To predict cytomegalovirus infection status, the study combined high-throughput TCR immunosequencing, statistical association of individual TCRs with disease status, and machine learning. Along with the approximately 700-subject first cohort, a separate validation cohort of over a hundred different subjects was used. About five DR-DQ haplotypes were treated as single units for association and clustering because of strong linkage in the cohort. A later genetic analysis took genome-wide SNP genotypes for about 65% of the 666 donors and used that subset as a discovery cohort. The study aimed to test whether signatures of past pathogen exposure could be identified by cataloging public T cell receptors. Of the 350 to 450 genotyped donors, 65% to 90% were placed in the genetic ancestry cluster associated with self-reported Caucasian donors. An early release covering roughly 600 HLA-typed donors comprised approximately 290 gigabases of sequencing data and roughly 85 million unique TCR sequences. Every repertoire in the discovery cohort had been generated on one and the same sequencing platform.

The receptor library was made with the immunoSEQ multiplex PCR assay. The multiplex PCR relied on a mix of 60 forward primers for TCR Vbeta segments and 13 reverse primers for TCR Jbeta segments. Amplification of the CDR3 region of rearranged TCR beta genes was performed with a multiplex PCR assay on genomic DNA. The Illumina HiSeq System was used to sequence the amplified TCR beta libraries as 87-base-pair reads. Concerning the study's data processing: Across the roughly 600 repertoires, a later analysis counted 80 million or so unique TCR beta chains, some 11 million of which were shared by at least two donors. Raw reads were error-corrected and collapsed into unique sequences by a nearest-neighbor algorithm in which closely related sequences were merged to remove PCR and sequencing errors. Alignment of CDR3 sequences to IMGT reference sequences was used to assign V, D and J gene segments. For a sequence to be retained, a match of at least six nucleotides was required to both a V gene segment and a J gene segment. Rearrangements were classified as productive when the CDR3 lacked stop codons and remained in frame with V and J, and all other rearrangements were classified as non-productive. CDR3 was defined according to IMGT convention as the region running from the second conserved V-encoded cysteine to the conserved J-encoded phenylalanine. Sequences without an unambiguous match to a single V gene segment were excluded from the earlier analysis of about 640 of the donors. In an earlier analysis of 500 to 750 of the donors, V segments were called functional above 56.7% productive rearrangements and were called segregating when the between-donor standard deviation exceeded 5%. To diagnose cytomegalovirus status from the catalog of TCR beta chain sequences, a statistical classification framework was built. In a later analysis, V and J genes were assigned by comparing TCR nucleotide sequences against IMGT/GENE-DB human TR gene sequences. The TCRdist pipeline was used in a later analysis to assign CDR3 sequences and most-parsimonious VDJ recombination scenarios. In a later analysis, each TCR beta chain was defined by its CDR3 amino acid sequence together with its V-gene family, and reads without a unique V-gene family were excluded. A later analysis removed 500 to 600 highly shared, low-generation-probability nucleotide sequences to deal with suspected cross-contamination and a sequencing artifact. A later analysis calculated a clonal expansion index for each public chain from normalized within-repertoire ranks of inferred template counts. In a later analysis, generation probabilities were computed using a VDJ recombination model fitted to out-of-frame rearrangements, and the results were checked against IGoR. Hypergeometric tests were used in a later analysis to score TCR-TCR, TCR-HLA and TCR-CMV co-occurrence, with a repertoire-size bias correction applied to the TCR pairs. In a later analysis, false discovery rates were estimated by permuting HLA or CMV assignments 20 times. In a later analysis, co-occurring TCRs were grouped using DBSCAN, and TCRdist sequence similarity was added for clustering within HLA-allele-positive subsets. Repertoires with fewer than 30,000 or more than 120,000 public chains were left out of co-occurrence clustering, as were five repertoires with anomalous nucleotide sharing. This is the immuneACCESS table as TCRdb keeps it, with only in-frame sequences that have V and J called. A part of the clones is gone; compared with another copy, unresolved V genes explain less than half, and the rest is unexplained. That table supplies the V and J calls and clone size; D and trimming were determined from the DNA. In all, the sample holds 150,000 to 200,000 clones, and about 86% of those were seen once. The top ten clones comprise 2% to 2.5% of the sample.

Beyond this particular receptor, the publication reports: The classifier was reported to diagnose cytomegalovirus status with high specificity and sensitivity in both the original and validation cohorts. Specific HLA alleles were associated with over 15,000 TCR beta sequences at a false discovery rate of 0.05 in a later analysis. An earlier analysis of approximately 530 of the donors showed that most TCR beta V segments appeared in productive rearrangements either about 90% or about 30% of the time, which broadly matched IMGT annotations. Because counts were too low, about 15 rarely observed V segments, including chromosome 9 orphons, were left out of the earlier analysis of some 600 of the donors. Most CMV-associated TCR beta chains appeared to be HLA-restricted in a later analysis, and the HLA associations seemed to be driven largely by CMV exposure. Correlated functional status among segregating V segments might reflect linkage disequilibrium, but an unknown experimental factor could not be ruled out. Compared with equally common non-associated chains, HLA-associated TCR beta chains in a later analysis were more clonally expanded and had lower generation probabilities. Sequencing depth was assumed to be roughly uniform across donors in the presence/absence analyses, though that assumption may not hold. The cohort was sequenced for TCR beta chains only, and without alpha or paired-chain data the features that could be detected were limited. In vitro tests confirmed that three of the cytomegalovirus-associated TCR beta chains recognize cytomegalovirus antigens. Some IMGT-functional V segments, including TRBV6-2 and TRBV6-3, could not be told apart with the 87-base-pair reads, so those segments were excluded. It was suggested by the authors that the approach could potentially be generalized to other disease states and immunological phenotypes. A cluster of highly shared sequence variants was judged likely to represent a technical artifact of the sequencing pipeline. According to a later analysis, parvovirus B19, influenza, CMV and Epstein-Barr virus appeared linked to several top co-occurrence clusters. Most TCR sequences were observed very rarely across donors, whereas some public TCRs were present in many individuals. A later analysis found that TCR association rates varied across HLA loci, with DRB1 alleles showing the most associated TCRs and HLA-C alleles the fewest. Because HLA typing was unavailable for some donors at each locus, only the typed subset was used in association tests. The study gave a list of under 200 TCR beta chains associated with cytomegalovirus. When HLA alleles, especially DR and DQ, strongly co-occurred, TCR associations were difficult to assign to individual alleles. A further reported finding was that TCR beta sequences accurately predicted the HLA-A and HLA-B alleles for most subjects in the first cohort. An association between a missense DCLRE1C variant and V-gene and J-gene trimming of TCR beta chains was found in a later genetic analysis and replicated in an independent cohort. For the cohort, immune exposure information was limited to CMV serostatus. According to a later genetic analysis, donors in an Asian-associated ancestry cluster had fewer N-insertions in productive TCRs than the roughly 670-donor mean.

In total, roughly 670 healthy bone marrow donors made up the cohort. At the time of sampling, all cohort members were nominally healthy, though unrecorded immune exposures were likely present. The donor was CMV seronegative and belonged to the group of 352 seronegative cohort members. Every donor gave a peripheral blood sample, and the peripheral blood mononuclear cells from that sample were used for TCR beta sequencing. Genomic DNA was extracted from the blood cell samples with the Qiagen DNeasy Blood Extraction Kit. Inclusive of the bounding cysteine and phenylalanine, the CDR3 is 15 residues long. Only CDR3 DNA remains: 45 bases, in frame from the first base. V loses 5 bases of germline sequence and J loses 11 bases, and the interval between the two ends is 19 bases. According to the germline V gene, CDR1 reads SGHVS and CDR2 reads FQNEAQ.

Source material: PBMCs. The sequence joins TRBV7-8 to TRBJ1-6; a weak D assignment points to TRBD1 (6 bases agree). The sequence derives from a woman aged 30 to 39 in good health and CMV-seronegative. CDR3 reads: CASSVQGGDITPLHF. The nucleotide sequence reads TGTGCCAGCAGCGTACAAGGGGGGGACATTACACCCCTCCACTTT.